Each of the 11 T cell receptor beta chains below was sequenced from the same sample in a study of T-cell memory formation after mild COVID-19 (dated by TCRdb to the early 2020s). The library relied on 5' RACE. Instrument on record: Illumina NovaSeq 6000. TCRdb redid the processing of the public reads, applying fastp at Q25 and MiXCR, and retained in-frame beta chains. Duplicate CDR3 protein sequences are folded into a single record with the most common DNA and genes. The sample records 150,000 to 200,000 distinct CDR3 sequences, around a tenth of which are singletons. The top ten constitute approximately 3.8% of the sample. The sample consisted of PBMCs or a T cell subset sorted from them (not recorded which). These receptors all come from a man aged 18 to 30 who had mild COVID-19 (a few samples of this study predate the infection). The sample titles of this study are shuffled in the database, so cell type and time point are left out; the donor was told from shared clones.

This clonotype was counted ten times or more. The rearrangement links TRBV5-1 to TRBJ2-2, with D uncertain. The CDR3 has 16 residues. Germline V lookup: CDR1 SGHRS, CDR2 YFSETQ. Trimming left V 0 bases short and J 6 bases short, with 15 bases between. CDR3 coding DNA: TGCGCCAGCAGCTTGGGAGGACGGCCTGTCGCCGGGGAGCTGTTTTTT. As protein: CASSLGGRPVAGELFF.

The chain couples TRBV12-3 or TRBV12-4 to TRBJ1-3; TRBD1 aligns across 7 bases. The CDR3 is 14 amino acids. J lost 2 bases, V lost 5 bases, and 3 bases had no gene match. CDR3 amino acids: CASSATGAGNTIYF. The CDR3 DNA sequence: TGTGCCAGCAGTGCTACAGGGGCTGGAAACACCATATATTTT.

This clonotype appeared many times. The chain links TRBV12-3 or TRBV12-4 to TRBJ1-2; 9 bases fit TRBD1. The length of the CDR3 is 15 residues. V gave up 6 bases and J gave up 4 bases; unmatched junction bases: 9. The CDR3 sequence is CASSRPGTGLYGYTF. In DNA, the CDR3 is TGTGCCAGCAGCCGTCCCGGGACAGGGCTCTATGGCTACACCTTC.

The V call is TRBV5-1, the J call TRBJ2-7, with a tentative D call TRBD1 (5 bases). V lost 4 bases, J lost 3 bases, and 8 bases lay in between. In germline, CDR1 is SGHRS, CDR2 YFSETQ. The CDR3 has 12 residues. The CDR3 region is CASSVDSYEQYF. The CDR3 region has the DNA TGCGCCAGCAGCGTAGACAGCTACGAGCAGTACTTC.

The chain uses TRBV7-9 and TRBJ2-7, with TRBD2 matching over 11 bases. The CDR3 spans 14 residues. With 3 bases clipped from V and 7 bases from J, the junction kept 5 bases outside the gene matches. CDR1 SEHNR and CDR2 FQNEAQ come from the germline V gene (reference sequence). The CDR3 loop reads CASSLASGGPEQYF. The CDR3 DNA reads TGTGCCAGCAGCTTGGCTAGCGGGGGGCCTGAGCAGTACTTC.

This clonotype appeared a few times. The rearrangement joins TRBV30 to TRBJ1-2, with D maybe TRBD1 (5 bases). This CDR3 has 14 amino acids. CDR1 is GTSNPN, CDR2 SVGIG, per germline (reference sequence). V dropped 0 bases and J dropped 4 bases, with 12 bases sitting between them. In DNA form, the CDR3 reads TGTGCCTGGAGTGTTTTGGGGGATAGCTATGGCTACACCTTC. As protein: CAWSVLGDSYGYTF.

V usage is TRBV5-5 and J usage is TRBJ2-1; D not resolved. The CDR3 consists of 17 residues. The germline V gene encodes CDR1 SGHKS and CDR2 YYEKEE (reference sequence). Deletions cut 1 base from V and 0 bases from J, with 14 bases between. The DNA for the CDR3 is TGTGCCAGCAGCTTGATAGTGGCGGAAAGCTCCTACAATGAGCAGTTCTTC. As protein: CASSLIVAESSYNEQFF. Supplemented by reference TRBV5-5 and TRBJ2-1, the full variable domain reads DAGVTQSPTHLIKTRGQQVTLRCSPISGHKSVSWYQQVLGQGPQFIFQYYEKEERGRGNFPDRFSARQFPNYSSELNVNALLLGDSALYLCASSLIVAESSYNEQFFGPGTRLTVL.

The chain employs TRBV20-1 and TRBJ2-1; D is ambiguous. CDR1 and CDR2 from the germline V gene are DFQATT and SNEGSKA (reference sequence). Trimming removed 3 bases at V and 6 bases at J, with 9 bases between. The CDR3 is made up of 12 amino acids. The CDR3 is CSARSDSNEQFF. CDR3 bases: TGCAGTGCTAGGAGTGATTCCAATGAGCAGTTCTTC.

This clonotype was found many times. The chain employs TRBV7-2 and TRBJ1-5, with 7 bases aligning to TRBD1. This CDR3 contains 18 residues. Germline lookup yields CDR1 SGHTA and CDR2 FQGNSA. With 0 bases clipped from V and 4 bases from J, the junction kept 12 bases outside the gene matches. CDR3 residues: CASSLAGGAARGNQPQHF. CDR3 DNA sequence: TGTGCCAGCAGCTTAGCTGGGGGGGCTGCCAGGGGGAATCAGCCCCAGCATTTT.

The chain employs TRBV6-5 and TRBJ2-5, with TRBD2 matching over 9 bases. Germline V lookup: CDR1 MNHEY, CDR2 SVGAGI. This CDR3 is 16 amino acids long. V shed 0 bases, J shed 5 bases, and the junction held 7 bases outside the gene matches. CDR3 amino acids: CASSYSFAGGRETQYF. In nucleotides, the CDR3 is TGTGCCAGCAGTTACTCGTTTGCGGGGGGGAGGGAGACCCAGTACTTC.

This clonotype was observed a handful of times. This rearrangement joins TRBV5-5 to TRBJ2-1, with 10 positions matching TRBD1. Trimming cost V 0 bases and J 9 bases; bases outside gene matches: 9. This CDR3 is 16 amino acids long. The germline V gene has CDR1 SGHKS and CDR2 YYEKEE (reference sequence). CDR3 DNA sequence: TGTGCCAGCAGCTTGGCGGGGACAGGGGTCTATGGTGAGCAGTTCTTC. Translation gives CASSLAGTGVYGEQFF.